This T cell receptor beta chain comes out of a study of T-cell reconstitution after alpha-beta-depleted transplantation in children. As concerns this clonotype: Its target is unknown.

Findings and caveats of the study: Several hundred graft clones that had expanded were reportedly the source of alpha-beta T cells about two months after transplant.

The J segment lost 8 bases and the V segment lost 5 bases, leaving 7 bases of the junction unmatched. Germline V gene lookup returns CDR1 KGHSH and CDR2 LQKENI. The CDR3 covers 14 residues. Molecular barcoding with unique molecular identifiers was used for the TCRbeta library. One entry per CDR3 protein results from TCRdb running MiXCR on the PCR reads. This table has around 420,000 distinct CDR3 sequences, roughly 16% appearing once. The sequences come from PBMCs, mostly from graft donor cells, collected 360 days after TCRalphabeta/CD19-depleted stem cell transplant. The chain links TRBV18 to TRBJ2-1, with 9 bases identical to TRBD2. The sequence derives from a boy younger than two who had a stem cell transplant for Wiskott-Aldrich syndrome, so the T cells may come from the graft donor. This chain's CDR3 is CASSRREGLHEQFF. CDR3 coding DNA: TGTGCCAGCTCAAGGCGGGAGGGGCTCCATGAGCAGTTCTTC.